Listed here are 10 T cell receptor beta chains from one sample, sequenced in a study of blood T cell repertoires in COVID-19. Libraries were prepared by immunoSEQ multiplex PCR; TCRdb keeps only in-frame clonotypes and omits some of them. The sample includes about 220,000 clones, 88% of them seen just once. The source material was PBMCs or T cells enriched from blood (not recorded which). The receptor source for this set is a woman in her twenties or thirties who had recovered from COVID-19.

J is TRBJ1-1 and V is TRBV4-1; 7 bases are shared with TRBD1. Germline CDR1 reads MGHRA; CDR2 reads YSYEKL. This CDR3 has 18 residues. V lost 0 bases, J lost 2 bases, and 12 bases stayed unmatched. The CDR3 DNA reads as TGCGCCAGCAGCCAAGATCGGCTCGGAAGGGGGCGAAACACTGAAGCTTTCTTT. Translation: CASSQDRLGRGRNTEAFF.

The chain joins TRBV7-3 to TRBJ2-3; TRBD2 aligns across 11 bases. CDR1 is SGHTA and CDR2 is FQGTGA in the germline V gene. The CDR3 is 17 residues long. V lost 5 bases and J lost 4; bases outside the gene matches: 11. CDR3 coding DNA: TGTGCCAGCAGCCTCCGGGATAGCGGGGGGGCCCCAGATACGCAGTATTTT. The encoded protein is CASSLRDSGGAPDTQYF.

The chain couples TRBV28 to TRBJ2-5, with TRBD2 identical over 14 bases. Per germline, CDR1 MDHEN and CDR2 SYDVKM. The junction had 7 bases not matched to a gene; V was cut back by 5 bases and J by 5 bases. The CDR3 length is 16 residues. CDR3 sequence: CASSPTTSGGAETQYF. Here the CDR3 DNA reads TGTGCCAGCAGTCCGACGACTAGCGGGGGGGCTGAGACCCAGTACTTC.

A single count supports this clone. The chain couples TRBV6-5 to TRBJ1-2; a weak D match, TRBD1 (5 bases). This CDR3 has 15 amino acids. Germline lookup yields CDR1 MNHEY and CDR2 SVGAGI. Trimming pared 10 bases from V and 3 bases from J, leaving 21 bases between. The CDR3 spells CATASRGVGDYGYTF. Written as DNA, the CDR3 is TGTGCCACCGCCTCACGGGGGGTTGGGGACTATGGCTACACCTTC.

The chain combines TRBV5-4 with TRBJ2-7; D is undetermined. This CDR3 is built from 13 residues. Germline CDR1 SGHNT, CDR2 YYREEE (reference sequence). V was cut by 0 bases and J by 6 bases, with 10 bases left in between. The CDR3 nucleotides read TGTGCCAGCAGCTTGGCGGGTAGCTCCGAGCAGTACTTC. Residues: CASSLAGSSEQYF. The entire variable domain, with the rest obtained from reference TRBV5-4 and TRBJ2-7, is as follows: ETGVTQSPTHLIKTRGQQVTLRCSSQSGHNTVSWYQQALGQGPQFIFQYYREEENGRGNFPPRFSGLQFPNYSSELNVNALELDDSALYLCASSLAGSSEQYFGPGTRLTVT.

This sequence joins TRBV6-5 and TRBJ1-2, with TRBD1 as a possible D gene (5 bases). The germline V gene has CDR1 MNHEY and CDR2 SVGAGI. This CDR3 is built from 13 residues. V lost 1 base and J 6 bases, leaving 9 bases between the germline ends. This CDR3 reads CASSYWGGNGYTF. In DNA, the CDR3 is TGTGCCAGCAGTTACTGGGGGGGGAATGGCTACACCTTC.

The chain is built from TRBV4-2 and TRBJ1-4; weak D call: TRBD1 (6 bases). Germline CDR1 reads LGHNA; CDR2 reads YNFKEQ. The V end was cut by 1 base, the J end by 0 bases, with 12 bases between. The CDR3 length is 17 residues. This CDR3 reads CASSQVPSGATNEKLFF. In DNA, the CDR3 is TGTGCCAGCAGCCAAGTACCGTCAGGGGCAACTAATGAAAAACTGTTTTTT.

This clone was counted a few times. The chain is built from TRBV19 and TRBJ1-2; the D is unclear. There are 15 residues in the CDR3. The V end lost 5 bases, the J end lost 7 bases, and 20 bases lay between the germline ends. Germline V gives CDR1 LNHDA, CDR2 SQIVND (reference sequence). Written as DNA, the CDR3 is TGTGCCAGTAGTCTCCGAGGACTCCCCAGGAGTGGCTACACCTTC. This gives the protein CASSLRGLPRSGYTF.

The chain has TRBV11-2 and TRBJ2-2; no clear D gene. Trimming pared 1 base from V and 4 bases from J, leaving 10 bases between. The CDR3 sequence is 15 residues long. From germline, CDR1 is SGHAT and CDR2 FQNNGV. The CDR3, as DNA: TGTGCCAGCAGCTTAGTCGGTAGCCCCACCGGGGAGCTGTTTTTT. This encodes CASSLVGSPTGELFF.

The chain joins TRBV10-3 to TRBJ1-1, with TRBD1 as a possible D gene (6 bases). Trimming shortened V by 5 bases and J by 1 base, and 20 bases separated the two germline ends. This CDR3 region has 17 residues. Germline lookup yields CDR1 ENHRY and CDR2 SYGVKD. CDR3 nucleotide sequence: TGTGCCATCAGTAGGGAGCAATATGACAGGTGGAACACTGAAGCTTTCTTT. Its translation is CAISREQYDRWNTEAFF.